Below, 2 T cell receptor beta chains from the same sample are listed, as sequenced in a study of OX40 agonist ivuxolimab in advanced cancers. TCRdb's table, derived via immunoSEQ multiplex PCR, lists solely in-frame clones and lacks some. The profile shows 85,000 to 100,000 clones, 90% to 95% of them singletons. Here the sequenced sample was CD4+ or CD8+ T cells sorted from blood, taken in a trial of the OX40 agonist ivuxolimab. The source is an adult with an advanced solid tumor such as melanoma, head and neck, liver or kidney cancer.

The chain couples TRBV9 to TRBJ2-1, with D possibly being TRBD2 (5 bases). V lost 2 bases and J lost 0, with 12 bases in between. CDR1 and CDR2 from the germline V gene are SGDLS and YYNGEE. This CDR3 has 16 residues. The CDR3 sequence: CASSVSGSGSYNEQFF. The CDR3 bases are TGTGCCAGCAGCGTGAGTGGGAGCGGCTCCTACAATGAGCAGTTCTTC.

J is TRBJ2-7 and V is TRBV19, with D perhaps matching TRBD2 (5 bases). Looked up from germline, CDR1 is LNHDA and CDR2 is SQIVND (reference sequence). V lost 6 bases to trimming and J lost 5 bases, with 11 bases between them. The CDR3 sequence is 12 residues long. The CDR3 bases are TGTGCCAGTAGCGGGGTCCGGGACGAGCAGTACTTC. Its protein product is CASSGVRDEQYF.